These 11 T cell receptor beta chains were all obtained from the same sample, sequenced in a study of T cells in tuberculosis. Stated time point: new active TB diagnosis, blood taken before or within 7 days of starting treatment. Generated by immunoSEQ multiplex PCR, the TCRdb table keeps only in-frame clones and is missing some. Seen here are tens of thousands of clones, less than 95% observed once, and the top ten hold approximately 4.3%. The sequenced sample was PBMCs, obtained at tuberculosis diagnosis. The receptors come from an adult with tuberculosis.

This clone showed up just a few times. The J gene is TRBJ2-6, the V gene TRBV6-1, with D possibly TRBD1 on 5 matching bases. The V gene lost 2 bases and the J gene lost 2 bases, with 10 bases spanning the gap. CDR3 length equals 16 residues. The germline V gene encodes CDR1 MNHNS and CDR2 SASEGT. CDR3 amino acids: CASSEFTGPGANVLTF. The DNA for the CDR3 is TGTGCCAGCAGTGAATTTACAGGCCCTGGGGCCAACGTCCTGACTTTC.

The rearrangement links TRBV10-3 to TRBJ1-1; D uncertain. Germline V CDR1 and CDR2: ENHRY, SYGVKD. This CDR3 spans 17 amino acids. The germline V and J ends were trimmed by 0 bases and 0 bases, with 14 bases remaining between them. The CDR3 here is CAISESGGRLMNTEAFF. DNA for the CDR3: TGTGCCATCAGTGAGTCAGGAGGAAGGCTTATGAACACTGAAGCTTTCTTT.

This chain uses TRBV7-3 with TRBJ2-3; the match to TRBD1 covers 7 bases. Trimming at V came to 5 bases and at J to 12 bases, leaving 8 bases not matched to a gene. CDR1 is SGHTA, CDR2 FQGTGA, per germline. The CDR3 contains 12 residues. CDR3 sequence: CASSARQGFQYF. The CDR3 coding sequence is TGTGCCAGCAGCGCCAGACAGGGCTTTCAGTATTTT.

CDR3 in DNA: TGTGCCAGCACCCTAACCGGGACAGCATCCTACGAGCAGTACTTC. Translated: CASTLTGTASYEQYF. The V and J genes are TRBV28 and TRBJ2-7; TRBD1 matches 7 bases. Germline V gene lookup returns CDR1 MDHEN and CDR2 SYDVKM. The V gene end was trimmed by 7 bases and the J gene end by 1 base; junction bases not matched to a gene: 10. The CDR3 consists of 15 residues.

CDR3 sequence: CASSSLGVSYGYTF. The CDR3 DNA follows: TGTGCCAGCAGCTCCCTCGGGGTCAGCTATGGCTACACCTTC. V and J are TRBV11-2 and TRBJ1-2; the D is unclear. This CDR3 is built from 14 residues. Trimming took off 4 bases at V and 4 bases at J, with 13 bases between the two ends. CDR1 is SGHAT, CDR2 FQNNGV, per germline.

V and J are TRBV27 and TRBJ2-1, with D maybe TRBD2 (6 bases). The germline gives CDR1 MNHEY, CDR2 SMNVEV (reference sequence). CDR3 length: 11 residues. Trimming left V 6 bases short and J 9 bases short, with 9 bases between. This CDR3 reads CASRRGTEQFF. The CDR3 region has the DNA TGTGCCAGCAGACGCGGGACTGAGCAGTTCTTC.

The chain employs TRBV18 and TRBJ2-3; TRBD2 matches at 12 bases. This CDR3 region has 16 residues. The V segment lost 4 bases and the J segment 4 bases; nucleotides outside the gene matches: 6. Germline CDR1 KGHSH, CDR2 LQKENI. Here the CDR3 reads CASSLATSGGPDTQYF. The CDR3 DNA is TGTGCCAGCTCACTAGCGACTAGCGGGGGACCAGATACGCAGTATTTT.

The J gene is TRBJ2-6, the V gene TRBV29-1; no definite D call. This CDR3 has 15 amino acids. Trimming cost V 0 bases and J 1 base, with 7 bases left between them. Germline V gene sequence: CDR1 SQVTM, CDR2 ANQGSEA. The CDR3 nucleotides read TGCAGCGTTGAAGAACGAGCATCTGGGGCCAACGTCCTGACTTTC. Translating it yields CSVEERASGANVLTF.

This chain uses TRBV4-2 with TRBJ2-7; D is unclear. The germline V gene has CDR1 LGHNA and CDR2 YNFKEQ. V was cut by 5 bases and J by 7 bases, with 9 bases left in between. The CDR3 sequence is 11 residues long. Written as DNA, the CDR3 is TGTGCCAGCAGCACCCCCGGGGAGCAGTACTTC. Its translation is CASSTPGEQYF.

The J gene is TRBJ2-7, the V gene TRBV9; the D is unclear. Trimming removed 0 bases from V and 4 bases from J, with 11 bases in between. This CDR3 region has 14 residues. Germline CDR1 SGDLS, CDR2 YYNGEE. Here the CDR3 DNA reads TGTGCCAGCAGCGTAGACCCGGGTTCGTACGAGCAGTACTTC. It is translated as CASSVDPGSYEQYF.

The chain employs TRBV2 and TRBJ1-1, with D hard to call. CDR3 length equals 13 residues. Per germline, CDR1 SNHLY and CDR2 FYNNEI. Trimming left V 6 bases short and J 1 base short, with 9 bases between. The CDR3 loop is CASRARQNTEAFF. CDR3 DNA: TGTGCCAGCAGAGCCCGACAGAACACTGAAGCTTTCTTT.